Below are 9 T cell receptor beta chains sequenced from a single sample in a study of technical replicates of blood from a few donors. The method was immunoSEQ multiplex PCR; TCRdb's version includes in-frame clones alone and lacks a portion of them. This sample has around 92,000 clones; more than 90% occur once, and the top ten carry 0.2% to 0.25%. Source material: T cells isolated from PBMCs. These receptors all come from a human donor in good health.

DNA of the CDR3: TGTGCCAGCAGCGTAGCCATCCCCTACAATGAGCAGTTCTTC. Its protein is CASSVAIPYNEQFF. The rearrangement joins TRBV9 to TRBJ2-1; D is ambiguous. V was pared by 0 bases and J by 2 bases, with 6 bases between. Germline V CDR1 and CDR2: SGDLS, YYNGEE. The CDR3 sequence is 14 residues long.

The rearrangement links TRBV10-1 to TRBJ2-3; 9 bases line up with TRBD2. There are 14 residues in the CDR3. CDR1 and CDR2 from the germline V gene are WNHNN and SYGVQD (reference sequence). J was trimmed by 2 bases and V by 6 bases; bases with no gene match: 3. The CDR3 DNA is TGCGCCAGCAGCAGCGGGGGGAACACAGATACGCAGTATTTT. Its protein product is CASSSGGNTDTQYF.

As DNA, the CDR3 is TGTGCCAGCAGTGACAGGGTGAACACTGAAGCTTTCTTT. Protein: CASSDRVNTEAFF. The rearrangement links TRBV2 to TRBJ1-1, with a possible D match to TRBD1 (5 bases). Germline V gene sequence: CDR1 SNHLY, CDR2 FYNNEI. The CDR3 sequence is 13 residues long. V lost 3 bases to trimming and J lost 0 bases, with 5 bases between them. Supplemented by reference TRBV2 and TRBJ1-1, the full variable domain reads EPEVTQTPSHQVTQMGQEVILRCVPISNHLYFYWYRQILGQKVEFLVSFYNNEISEKSEIFDDQFSVERPDGSNFTLKIRSTKLEDSAMYFCASSDRVNTEAFFGQGTRLTVV.

The count of this clone is one. The gene calls are TRBV13 and TRBJ2-7; 14 positions agree with TRBD2. From germline, CDR1 is PRHDT and CDR2 FYEKMQ (reference sequence). V gave up 5 bases and J gave up 4 bases; unmatched junction bases: 7. The CDR3 length is 16 residues. The chain's CDR3 is CASSPTSGRASYEQYF. CDR3 in DNA: TGTGCCAGCAGCCCGACTAGCGGGAGGGCCTCGTACGAGCAGTACTTC.

The chain carries TRBV10-1 and TRBJ2-2; 15 nucleotides line up with TRBD2. Trimming cost V 6 bases and J 7 bases; bases outside gene matches: 6. CDR1 is WNHNN and CDR2 is SYGVQD in the germline V gene (reference sequence). This CDR3 contains 16 residues. The chain's CDR3 is CASSPGLAGGIGELFF. The DNA for the CDR3 is TGCGCCAGCAGCCCGGGACTAGCGGGAGGAATCGGGGAGCTGTTTTTT.

The rearrangement joins TRBV7-8 to TRBJ1-5; D is perhaps TRBD1 (5 bases). This CDR3 has 13 residues. Trimming took off 1 base at V and 10 bases at J, with 11 bases between the two ends. Germline values: CDR1 SGHVS, CDR2 FQNEAQ. The CDR3 bases are TGTGCCAGCAGCTTAGGGGGCGGGGCTCCCCAGCATTTT. Translation: CASSLGGGAPQHF. The entire variable domain, with the rest obtained from reference TRBV7-8 and TRBJ1-5, is as follows: GAGVSQSPRYKVAKRGQDVALRCDPISGHVSLFWYQQALGQGPEFLTYFQNEAQLDKSGLPSDRFFAERPEGSVSTLKIQRTQQEDSAVYLCASSLGGGAPQHFGDGTRLSIL.

As DNA, the CDR3 is TGCGCCAGCAGCTTGGCCACAAGCGGGGGCTTCACAGATACGCAGTATTTT. Amino acids: CASSLATSGGFTDTQYF. The chain is built from TRBV5-1 and TRBJ2-3, with TRBD2 identical over 8 bases. V lost 0 bases and J lost 2; bases outside the gene matches: 8. The CDR3 totals 17 residues. Germline V gene sequence: CDR1 SGHRS, CDR2 YFSETQ. Variable domain in full (rest from reference TRBV5-1 and TRBJ2-3): KAGVTQTPRYLIKTRGQQVTLSCSPISGHRSVSWYQQTPGQGLQFLFEYFSETQRNKGNFPGRFSGRQFSNSRSEMNVSTLELGDSALYLCASSLATSGGFTDTQYFGPGTRLTVL.

The chain recombines TRBV5-4 with TRBJ2-7, with 10 bases aligning to TRBD2. Germline CDR1 and CDR2: SGHNT and YYREEE (reference sequence). V dropped 2 bases and J dropped 2; count of bases not matched to a gene: 4. This CDR3 has 15 amino acids. The CDR3 nucleotides read TGTGCCAGCAGCTTTGGACTAGCGGCTCCCTACGAGCAGTACTTC. Translated, it gives CASSFGLAAPYEQYF. The full variable domain, with the rest looked up from reference TRBV5-4 and TRBJ2-7, is ETGVTQSPTHLIKTRGQQVTLRCSSQSGHNTVSWYQQALGQGPQFIFQYYREEENGRGNFPPRFSGLQFPNYSSELNVNALELDDSALYLCASSFGLAAPYEQYFGPGTRLTVT.

This sequence joins TRBV30 and TRBJ1-3; D ambiguous. Trimming stripped 8 bases from V and 0 bases from J, with 11 bases between. The CDR3 length is 13 residues. Germline assignment: CDR1 GTSNPN and CDR2 SVGIG (reference sequence). CDR3 amino acids: CARGLFSGNTIYF. CDR3 sequence (DNA): TGTGCCCGCGGACTGTTCTCTGGAAACACCATATATTTT.